Sequencing of this T cell receptor (beta chain) was carried out in a study of T cells after yellow fever vaccination. This clonotype was detected a few times. The antigen remains undetermined. The study, taken as a whole, reports: Researchers report a weaker secondary response that nonetheless peaked faster, day 5 versus 15. The CD4 and CD8 compartments had a small share of their clonotypes in common. Subsequent to the booster, the majority of primary-vaccination clones reappeared (approximately 95% CD4, about 90% CD8).

They built TCR cDNA with 5'RACE template switching, a step that put in a universal primer site and UMIs. TCRdb fed the 5' RACE reads into MiXCR, producing one record per CDR3 protein. Of hundreds of thousands of distinct CDR3 sequences in the sample, 8.5% to 10% were seen once. Source: PBMCs, taken on the day of the first yellow fever vaccination. The clonotype comes from a man aged 18 to 35 who received the YFV17D yellow fever vaccine.

The CDR3 protein is CASRTGITIAKNIQYF. The DNA of the CDR3 is TGCGCCAGCAGAACAGGGATCACTATAGCCAAAAACATTCAGTACTTC. The chain carries TRBV5-1 and TRBJ2-4; perhaps TRBD1 as D (6 bases). The ends were cut back, 5 bases at V and 0 bases at J, with 15 bases in the middle. The germline gives CDR1 SGHRS, CDR2 YFSETQ. The CDR3 has 16 amino acids. The whole variable domain, filled in from reference TRBV5-1 and TRBJ2-4, reads KAGVTQTPRYLIKTRGQQVTLSCSPISGHRSVSWYQQTPGQGLQFLFEYFSETQRNKGNFPGRFSGRQFSNSRSEMNVSTLELGDSALYLCASRTGITIAKNIQYFGAGTRLSVL.